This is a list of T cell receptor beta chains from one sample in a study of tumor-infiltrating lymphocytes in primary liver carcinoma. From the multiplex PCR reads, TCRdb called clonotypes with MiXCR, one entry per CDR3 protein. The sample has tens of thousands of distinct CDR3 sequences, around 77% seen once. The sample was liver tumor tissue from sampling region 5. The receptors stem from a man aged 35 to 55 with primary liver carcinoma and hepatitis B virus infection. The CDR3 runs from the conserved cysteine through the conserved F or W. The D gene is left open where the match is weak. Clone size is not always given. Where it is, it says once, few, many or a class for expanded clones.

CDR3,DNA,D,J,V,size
CASNFPGTSGSKNIRYF,TGTGCCAGTAACTTTCCCGGGACTAGCGGGTCCAAAAACATTCGGTACTTC,TRBD2,TRBJ2-4,TRBV11-1,-
CASSLGTGREQYF,TGCGCCAGCAGCTTGGGGACAGGGCGCGAGCAGTACTTC,TRBD1,TRBJ2-7,TRBV5-1,many
CSVDPGGDNAQFF,TGCAGCGTTGATCCAGGGGGCGACAATGCGCAGTTCTTC,TRBD1,TRBJ2-1,TRBV29-1,-
CASSSPGTTKNTGELLF,TGTGCCAGCTCCTCCCCAGGGACAACCAAGAACACCGGGGAGTTGCTTTTT,-,TRBJ2-2,TRBV7-9,-
CASSHPSRGDTGELFF,TGCGCCAGCTCACACCCGTCCAGGGGGGATACCGGGGAGCTGTTTTTT,-,TRBJ2-2,TRBV5-1,-
CATSDPGLGNEQFF,TGTGCCACCAGTGATCCAGGGTTGGGGAATGAGCAGTTCTTC,-,TRBJ2-1,TRBV24-1,many
CGSSHRGSGIRVNEQFF,TGCGGCAGCAGCCACCGAGGAAGCGGGATTCGTGTTAATGAGCAGTTCTTC,TRBD2,TRBJ2-1,TRBV5-1,few
CASGQGSSYNSPLHF,TGTGCCAGCGGCCAGGGGAGCTCCTATAATTCACCCCTCCACTTT,-,TRBJ1-6,TRBV7-9,-
CASSFAGLYNEQSF,TGTGCCAGCAGCTTCGCCGGCCTCTACAATGAGCAATCCTTC,-,TRBJ2-1,TRBV11-3,-
CAISLGQLRPRPNTEAFF,TGTGCCATCAGCTTAGGCCAACTCCGTCCGAGACCGAACACTGAAGCTTTCTTT,-,TRBJ1-1,TRBV7-9,-
CTSSKTGQSTEAFF,TGTACCAGCAGCAAGACTGGACAGTCGACTGAAGCTTTCTTT,-,TRBJ1-1,TRBV4-2,-
CANSLRQGGDTEAFF,TGTGCCAACAGCTTGCGACAGGGTGGGGACACTGAAGCTTTCTTT,TRBD1,TRBJ1-1,TRBV5-4,-
CASSIGQEGLDEQFF,TGTGCCAGCAGCATAGGGCAGGAGGGTCTGGATGAACAGTTCTTC,-,TRBJ2-1,TRBV11-3,-
CSVAQGWGMNTETFF,TGCAGCGTTGCCCAGGGATGGGGAATGAACACTGAGACTTTCTTT,-,TRBJ1-1,TRBV29-1,-
CASSRTGSGTGELFF,TGTGCCAGCAGCCGGACAGGATCCGGCACCGGGGAGCTGTTTTTT,TRBD1,TRBJ2-2,TRBV11-3,-
CASTKKMRIEEDEQFF,TGTGCCAGCACAAAAAAGATGAGGATAGAAGAGGATGAGCAGTTCTTC,-,TRBJ2-1,TRBV11-1,-
CASSKALGQLQETQYF,TGTGCCAGCAGTAAAGCACTTGGACAACTACAAGAGACCCAGTACTTC,-,TRBJ2-5,TRBV6-1,-
CSVALGLAGSYEQYF,TGCAGCGTCGCTTTGGGACTAGCGGGGTCGTACGAGCAGTACTTC,TRBD2,TRBJ2-7,TRBV29-1,medium-sized
CANSPIEGSNYPQHF,TGCGCCAACAGTCCCATAGAGGGGAGCAATTATCCCCAGCATTTT,-,TRBJ1-5,TRBV4-1,-
CASSPRIGASGANVLTF,TGTGCCAGCAGTCCCCGTATAGGGGCCTCTGGAGCCAACGTCCTGACTTTC,-,TRBJ2-6,TRBV12-3/TRBV12-4,once
CSAEGSWSADTQYF,TGCAGCGCTGAGGGTAGTTGGAGTGCAGATACGCAGTATTTT,-,TRBJ2-3,TRBV29-1,few
CASSLGLAGGNEQYF,TGCGCCAGCAGCCTCGGACTAGCGGGAGGTAACGAGCAGTACTTC,TRBD2,TRBJ2-7,TRBV5-1,many
CANRGKRSYEQYF,TGTGCCAACAGGGGGAAGCGATCCTACGAACAATACTTC,TRBD1,TRBJ2-7,TRBV11-1,-
CASRGDRAAHSLASKWTQYF,TGTGCCAGCAGAGGAGACAGGGCCGCCCATAGCCTCGCCTCCAAGTGGACCCAGTATTTT,TRBD1,TRBJ2-3,TRBV28,-
CVSSYSLITVTYGYTF,TGTGTCAGCAGTTACTCTCTTATTACAGTTACCTATGGCTACACCTTC,-,TRBJ1-2,TRBV6-5,once
CASSVIMDYSGTDTQYF,TGTGCCAGCAGCGTCATCATGGACTACTCGGGCACAGATACGCAGTATTTT,-,TRBJ2-3,TRBV9,-
CATITGGSGANVLTF,TGCGCCACCATCACAGGGGGCTCTGGGGCCAACGTACTGACTTTC,TRBD1,TRBJ2-6,TRBV5-1,-
CASRQGLAGGWFYEQYF,TGTGCCAGCAGACAAGGGCTAGCGGGAGGGTGGTTCTACGAGCAGTATTTC,TRBD2,TRBJ2-7,TRBV11-2,-
CTSSTGETTEAFF,TGTACCAGCAGCACAGGGGAGACTACAGAAGCTTTCTTT,TRBD1,TRBJ1-1,TRBV6-6,-
CSVERWGQSCNEQSF,TGCAGCGTTGAACGGTGGGGACAGTCCTGCAACGAGCAGTCCTTC,TRBD1,TRBJ2-1,TRBV29-1,-
CSATGHGTEAFF,TGCAGCGCCACCGGACATGGGACTGAAGCTTTCTTT,-,TRBJ1-1,TRBV29-1,once
CASILDFQETHYF,TGTGCCAGCATCTTAGACTTCCAAGAGACCCATTACTTC,-,TRBJ2-5,TRBV7-9,-
CAIRVRENIDAFF,TGTGCCATCAGGGTCCGGGAGAACATTGACGCTTTCTTT,-,TRBJ1-1,TRBV10-3,-
CASSEITDGDYDYTF,TGTGCCAGCAGTGAAATAACGGATGGGGACTATGACTACACCTTC,-,TRBJ1-2,TRBV6-1,-
CASQWATLNEAFF,TGTGCCAGTCAGTGGGCCACTTTGAATGAAGCTTTCTTT,-,TRBJ1-1,TRBV19,-
CAWTRRGGTEAFF,TGTGCCTGGACTAGAAGGGGAGGGACTGAAGCTTTCTTT,-,TRBJ1-1,TRBV30,-
CAWSARHELSGANVLAF,TGTGCCTGGAGTGCGCGACATGAGCTCTCTGGGGCCAACGTCCTGGCTTTC,-,TRBJ2-6,TRBV30,-
CVSSGTSGTTGELFF,TGTGTCAGTAGCGGGACTAGCGGGACCACCGGGGAGCTGTTTTTT,TRBD2,TRBJ2-2,TRBV6-2/TRBV6-3,-
CASSLGAIHSPYTQYF,TGTGCCAGCAGCTTGGGAGCGATTCACTCTCCTTATACGCAGTATTTT,-,TRBJ2-3,TRBV7-8,many
CASSLNGKGSTDKQYF,TGCGCCAGCAGCTTGAACGGCAAGGGAAGCACAGATAAGCAGTATTTT,-,TRBJ2-3,TRBV5-1,-
CASSPGHRTDTQYF,TGTGCCAGCTCACCGGGACACCGCACAGATACGCAGTATTTT,-,TRBJ2-3,TRBV19,many
CASTTSAVAQNIQYF,TGTGCCAGCACCACTTCGGCGGTGGCCCAGAACATTCAGTACTTC,-,TRBJ2-4,TRBV11-2,-
CAWTSRDGYEKYF,TGTGCCTGGACCTCCCGGGACGGCTACGAGAAGTACTTC,-,TRBJ2-7,TRBV30,-
CASSLSGVEKLFF,TGTGCCAGCAGTTTATCAGGGGTCGAAAAACTGTTTTTT,-,TRBJ1-4,TRBV12-3/TRBV12-4,many
CDSSRTLVSPFLF,TGTGACAGCAGCCGGACACTGGTTTCACCCTTCCTCTTT,-,TRBJ1-6,TRBV11-1,-
CVGSLGLAEQYF,TGTGTCGGTAGCCTCGGGCTAGCGGAGCAGTACTTC,-,TRBJ2-7,TRBV7-9,-
CASIPKWGGGFYEEYF,TGCGCCAGCATCCCAAAGTGGGGGGGAGGGTTCTACGAGGAGTACTTC,TRBD2,TRBJ2-7,TRBV4-3,-
CAISQVGLAGSYNEQFF,TGTGCTATCAGCCAAGTAGGACTAGCGGGGTCCTACAATGAGCAGTTCTTC,TRBD2,TRBJ2-1,TRBV4-2,-
CSVPLGVETPYF,TGCAGTGTTCCACTGGGTGTGGAGACCCCGTACTTC,-,TRBJ2-5,TRBV29-1,-
CAWCPCRNNEQFF,TGTGCCTGGTGTCCCTGCCGGAACAATGAGCAGTTCTTC,-,TRBJ2-1,TRBV30,-